Below are 16 T cell receptor beta chains sequenced from a single sample in a study of shared clonotypes between healthy human individuals. Sequenced by immunoSEQ multiplex PCR; TCRdb stores in-frame clones only, minus some. The sample lists over a million clones, roughly 97% occurring once. Sequenced: naive CD4+ T cells sorted from blood. Subset specified: CD45RA+ positively selected. The origin of the receptors is a man aged 25-45 years in good health.

The rearrangement joins TRBV2 to TRBJ2-7, with D uncertain. V was cut by 4 bases and J by 5 bases, with 12 bases left in between. This CDR3 spans 13 amino acids. The germline gives CDR1 SNHLY, CDR2 FYNNEI. CDR3 nucleotide sequence: TGTGCCAGCAGTGTATTTGGGGAAGACGAGCAGTACTTC. Its translation is CASSVFGEDEQYF.

V and J are TRBV5-1 and TRBJ2-7; D remains unclear. V shed 0 bases and J shed 0 bases, with 10 bases lying between them. CDR3 length: 15 residues. In germline, CDR1 is SGHRS, CDR2 YFSETQ. In DNA, the CDR3 is TGCGCCAGCAGCTTGGAGGTGACATCCTCCTACGAGCAGTACTTC. Protein product: CASSLEVTSSYEQYF.

The chain couples TRBV19 to TRBJ2-3, with TRBD2 identical over 11 bases. CDR1 LNHDA and CDR2 SQIVND come from the germline V gene (reference sequence). Losses at the gene ends were 2 bases for V and 3 bases for J; bases not matched to a gene: 13. The CDR3 extends over 19 amino acids. This CDR3 reads CASSISTSGTSGRTDTQYF. The CDR3, as DNA: TGTGCCAGTAGTATATCCACATCTGGGACTAGCGGTCGAACAGATACGCAGTATTTT.

This sequence joins TRBV6-1 and TRBJ1-1; possible D gene TRBD1, 5 bases. Germline values: CDR1 MNHNS, CDR2 SASEGT. V was cut by 2 bases and J by 3 bases, with 10 bases left in between. The CDR3 extends over 14 amino acids. CDR3 amino acids: CASSEWGRDTEAFF. The CDR3 region has the DNA TGTGCCAGCAGTGAATGGGGCAGGGACACTGAAGCTTTCTTT.

The rearrangement uses TRBV4-3 and TRBJ2-2; D ambiguous. This CDR3 contains 19 residues. Germline lookup yields CDR1 LGHNA and CDR2 YSLEER. Trimming removed 0 bases at V and 0 bases at J, with 17 bases between. CDR3 coding DNA: TGCGCCAGCAGCCAAGATAGGATGAAGGGAAGTGCGAACACCGGGGAGCTGTTTTTT. This codes for CASSQDRMKGSANTGELFF.

The chain uses TRBV27 and TRBJ1-1, with a possible D match to TRBD1 (5 bases). This CDR3 spans 15 amino acids. Trimming left V 8 bases short and J 5 bases short, with 21 bases between. The germline V gene encodes CDR1 MNHEY and CDR2 SMNVEV (reference sequence). The CDR3 sequence is CASRYLLGHSTEAFF. The CDR3 DNA sequence: TGTGCCAGCCGCTACTTACTGGGGCACAGTACTGAAGCTTTCTTT.

Of note for this clone: Different DNA sequences within this sample yield the same CDR3. This chain joins TRBV28 and TRBJ2-7; D is uncertain. The length of the CDR3 is 11 residues. Germline assignment: CDR1 MDHEN and CDR2 SYDVKM. Trimming stripped 0 bases from V and 6 bases from J, with 3 bases between. Here the CDR3 reads CASSLWGEQYF. In nucleotides, the CDR3 is TGTGCCAGCAGTTTATGGGGCGAGCAGTACTTC.

The chain uses TRBV11-2 and TRBJ1-1, with D unresolved. Germline V gene data show CDR1 as SGHAT and CDR2 as FQNNGV. This CDR3 contains 13 residues. The V end lost 5 bases, the J end lost 6 bases, and 13 bases lay between the germline ends. The CDR3 DNA follows: TGTGCCAGCAGCCGGGTAGATATAGCTGAAGCTTTCTTT. Amino acid sequence: CASSRVDIAEAFF.

The chain links TRBV7-8 to TRBJ2-1; 8 nucleotides match TRBD1. The CDR3 is 15 amino acids. Germline assignment: CDR1 SGHVS and CDR2 FQNEAQ. Trimming cost V 4 bases and J 4 bases; bases outside gene matches: 6. CDR3 nucleotides: TGTGCCAGCAGCTCGTCCGGGACAGGTTACAATGAGCAGTTCTTC. Translated: CASSSSGTGYNEQFF.

The J gene is TRBJ2-5, the V gene TRBV27, with D perhaps TRBD1 or TRBD2 (7 bases each). Germline-derived CDR1 and CDR2 are MNHEY and SMNVEV (reference sequence). This CDR3 comprises 15 residues. Trimming took off 8 bases at V and 3 bases at J, with 19 bases between the two ends. CDR3 bases: TGTGCCAGCCGACCCGAGACAGGGAGGGAAGAGACCCAGTACTTC. Translation gives CASRPETGREETQYF.

The CDR3 reads CASSGWVNTQYF. In DNA, the CDR3 is TGTGCCAGCAGTGGGTGGGTGAATACGCAGTATTTT. The chain has TRBV2 and TRBJ2-3; D gene unclear. The V gene's germline CDR1 is SNHLY and CDR2 FYNNEI. This CDR3 is 12 amino acids long. Deletions cut 4 bases from V and 7 bases from J, with 9 bases between. Full variable domain (rest looked up from reference TRBV2 and TRBJ2-3): EPEVTQTPSHQVTQMGQEVILRCVPISNHLYFYWYRQILGQKVEFLVSFYNNEISEKSEIFDDQFSVERPDGSNFTLKIRSTKLEDSAMYFCASSGWVNTQYFGPGTRLTVL.

The chain carries TRBV5-1 and TRBJ2-1, with unresolved D. The ends were cut back, 7 bases at V and 4 bases at J, with 9 bases in the middle. From germline, CDR1 is SGHRS and CDR2 YFSETQ. CDR3 length equals 12 residues. The CDR3 sequence: CASRMVYNEQFF. CDR3 bases: TGCGCCAGCCGGATGGTTTACAATGAGCAGTTCTTC.

The CDR3 region is CASSLGGSYNEQFF. In DNA form, the CDR3 reads TGTGCCAGCAGCCTAGGAGGGTCCTACAATGAGCAGTTCTTC. The chain couples TRBV9 to TRBJ2-1; TRBD2 might be the D (6 bases). The V end lost 4 bases, the J end lost 1 base, and 9 bases lay between the germline ends. Germline CDR1 reads SGDLS; CDR2 reads YYNGEE. CDR3 length: 14 amino acids.

Note on this clone: The same CDR3 can be traced to other DNA sequences in this sample. The rearrangement links TRBV15 to TRBJ2-7, with D possibly matching TRBD2 (5 bases). The CDR3 runs 13 residues. Trimming took 3 bases from V and 1 from J, leaving 7 bases between them. In germline, CDR1 is LNHNV, CDR2 YYDKDF (reference sequence). This CDR3 is CATSRDLSYEQYF. CDR3 in DNA: TGTGCCACCAGCAGGGACTTGTCCTACGAGCAGTACTTC.

V usage is TRBV7-3 and J usage is TRBJ2-1; TRBD1 agrees at 8 bases. This CDR3 is built from 17 residues. With V trimmed by 4 bases and J by 1 base, 9 bases remained unmatched. CDR1 and CDR2 from the germline V gene are SGHTA and FQGTGA. The CDR3 loop is CASSSAQGGASYNEQFF. For the CDR3, the DNA is TGTGCCAGCAGCTCGGCACAGGGGGGAGCTTCCTACAATGAGCAGTTCTTC.

The genes are TRBV7-9 and TRBJ2-1; D ambiguous. Trimming stripped 5 bases from V and 3 bases from J, with 14 bases between. The CDR3 extends over 15 amino acids. From germline, CDR1 is SEHNR and CDR2 FQNEAQ (reference sequence). For the CDR3, the DNA is TGTGCCAGCAGCCCTTATGGGATGGGCTACAATGAGCAGTTCTTC. This sequence encodes CASSPYGMGYNEQFF. Based on the CDR3 plus reference TRBV7-9 and TRBJ2-1, the full variable domain is DTGVSQNPRHKITKRGQNVTFRCDPISEHNRLYWYRQTLGQGPEFLTYFQNEAQLEKSRLLSDRFSAERPKGSFSTLEIQRTEQGDSAMYLCASSPYGMGYNEQFFGPGTRLTVL.